These T cell receptor beta chains were read from a single sample in a study of blood T cells in healthy people across ages. MiXCR, run by TCRdb on the 5' RACE reads, gives a single entry per CDR3 protein. The sample holds around 820,000 distinct CDR3 sequences, more than 20% seen once. These same records also appear under a second study, on T cells of mothers and their children.

The material sequenced was blood. Receptors were obtained from a boy under 18 in good health. CDR3s include the opening cysteine and the closing phenylalanine or tryptophan. The order of the fields is clone size, D gene, J gene, V gene, CDR3 DNA, CDR3 protein. A D gene is named only where the DNA matches it firmly. Where a row states a size, it is once, few, many or the class of an expanded clone; other rows omit it.

>-|-|TRBJ1-1|TRBV4-3
TGCGCCAGCAGCCAAGATGTGGGTTGGGAGAACACTGAAGCTTTCTTT
CASSQDVGWENTEAFF
>-|-|TRBJ2-5|TRBV12-5
TGTGCTAGTGTGGAGACCCTGGGAGAGACCCAGTACTTC
CASVETLGETQYF
>-|-|TRBJ1-5|TRBV27
TGTGCCAGCAGTTTAAGTATTAGCAATCAGCCCCAGCATTTT
CASSLSISNQPQHF
>few|-|TRBJ1-4|TRBV29-1
TGCAGCGTCACAGGATCTGCAACTAATGAAAAACTGTTTTTT
CSVTGSATNEKLFF
>few|-|TRBJ1-5|TRBV27
TGTGCCAGCAGTTCCGGGGTGGGCGGACAGCCCCAGCATTTT
CASSSGVGGQPQHF
>-|-|TRBJ2-7|TRBV6-1
TGTGCCAGCAGTGAAGCTTTTAAGGGTTTTAACGAGCAGTACTTC
CASSEAFKGFNEQYF
>-|-|TRBJ2-7|TRBV11-2
TGTGCCAGCAGCTTAGAGGCAATTCGGTACGAGCAGTACTTC
CASSLEAIRYEQYF
>few|-|TRBJ1-4|TRBV7-9
TGTGCCAGCAGCTTTCAGGAAAAACTGTTTTTT
CASSFQEKLFF
>-|TRBD2|TRBJ2-1|TRBV4-1
TGCGCCAGCAGCCTAGAACCGGGACTAGCGGGAGATGGGCAGTTCTTC
CASSLEPGLAGDGQFF
>-|-|TRBJ1-4|TRBV12-3/TRBV12-4
TGTGCCAGCAGTTTCTACGCTGGGGATGAAAAACTGTTTTTT
CASSFYAGDEKLFF
>few|-|TRBJ2-5|TRBV12-5
TGTGCTAGGGGCCGACAGTTTCGTCGCCAAGAGACCCAGTACTTC
CARGRQFRRQETQYF
>-|-|TRBJ1-4|TRBV7-2
TGTGCCAGCAGCTTAGGGGCAGGTATTGAAAAACTGTTTTTT
CASSLGAGIEKLFF
>few|-|TRBJ1-2|TRBV5-4
TGTGCCAGCAGCCTGCCGGGGGCGTACTATGGCTACACCTTC
CASSLPGAYYGYTF
>-|TRBD2|TRBJ2-2|TRBV6-6
TGTGCCAGCAGTTACTCGGGAAGCGGGATCTCCACCGGGGAGCTGTTTTTT
CASSYSGSGISTGELFF
>-|-|TRBJ1-2|TRBV7-9
TGTGCCAGCAGCTGGGAACAGGGCGGCTATGGCTACACCTTC
CASSWEQGGYGYTF
>-|TRBD1|TRBJ2-7|TRBV30
TGTGCCTGGAAGGGACAGGGGTTTTCGGCCTACGAGCAGTACTTC
CAWKGQGFSAYEQYF
>-|-|TRBJ2-5|TRBV6-2/TRBV6-3
TGTGCCAGCAGTTACAGGGGGTTGCAGACCCAGTACTTC
CASSYRGLQTQYF
>-|TRBD2|TRBJ2-4|TRBV12-3/TRBV12-4
TGTGCCAGCAGTCCAAGCGGGAGTCACCAAAACATTCAGTACTTC
CASSPSGSHQNIQYF
>few|-|TRBJ2-7|TRBV19
TGTGCCAGTAGTATCACTAGCTCCTACGAGCAGTACTTC
CASSITSSYEQYF
>few|TRBD2|TRBJ2-7|TRBV4-3
TGCGCCAGCAGCCAAGACGCCGGGAGGGTCTACGAGCAGTACTTC
CASSQDAGRVYEQYF
>few|-|TRBJ1-5|TRBV7-9
TGTGCCAGCACCTGGGGTAGCAATCAGCCCCAGCATTTT
CASTWGSNQPQHF
>-|-|TRBJ2-7|TRBV10-3
TGTGCCATCAGGGACGGGACCTACGAGCAGTACTTC
CAIRDGTYEQYF
>few|TRBD2|TRBJ2-1|TRBV7-3
TGTGCCAGCAGCTCTAGCGGGGGGGCCGCTGAGCAGTTCTTC
CASSSSGGAAEQFF
>few|-|TRBJ2-3|TRBV10-3
TGTGCCATCAGTGGCCGCGGCTACACAGATACGCAGTATTTT
CAISGRGYTDTQYF
>-|-|TRBJ2-7|TRBV11-2
TGTGCCAGCAGCTTAGAAGACGGTGCCCTCTACGAGCAGTACTTC
CASSLEDGALYEQYF
>-|TRBD1|TRBJ1-4|TRBV29-1
TGCAGCGTAAATTCCGGGACAGATGAAAAACTGTTTTTT
CSVNSGTDEKLFF
>few|TRBD1|TRBJ2-7|TRBV7-2
TGTGCCAGCAGCTTCGAGACAGGGGCGTCCTACGAGCAGTACTTC
CASSFETGASYEQYF
>few|-|TRBJ2-4|TRBV5-5
TGTGCCAGCAGCTGGGACGGGTCAGTAGGCATTCAGTACTTC
CASSWDGSVGIQYF
>few|TRBD2|TRBJ2-7|TRBV11-2
TGTGCCAGCAGCCTCTACGGGGGGGAGTCCTACGAGCAGTACTTC
CASSLYGGESYEQYF
>-|TRBD1|TRBJ2-4|TRBV4-2
TGTGCCAGCGGACAGGCTCCGGGTGGGGGAGCCAAAAACATTCAGTACTTC
CASGQAPGGGAKNIQYF
>few|-|TRBJ2-7|TRBV5-6
TGTGCCAGCAGCTTTTATGGGGGAGACTACTACGAGCAGTACTTC
CASSFYGGDYYEQYF
>many|-|TRBJ2-7|TRBV7-9
TGTGCCAGCAGCCCCCCCGGCGAGCAGTACTTC
CASSPPGEQYF
>few|TRBD1|TRBJ2-7|TRBV28
TGTGCCAGCAGTTTAGGGGACAGAGATTACGAGCAGTACTTC
CASSLGDRDYEQYF
>-|-|TRBJ2-1|TRBV2
TGTGCCAGCAACGTCGGGGGCTTCTCCTACAATGAGCAGTTCTTC
CASNVGGFSYNEQFF
>few|-|TRBJ2-5|TRBV6-6
TGTGCCAGCAGTTGGCGACAGATCCAAGAGACCCAGTACTTC
CASSWRQIQETQYF
>-|TRBD2|TRBJ2-7|TRBV6-2/TRBV6-3
TGTGCCAGCAGTTTATGGAGCGGGAGCTACGAGCAGTACTTC
CASSLWSGSYEQYF
>-|-|TRBJ2-7|TRBV20-1
TGCAGTGCTAGGGGGACGGTCTACGAGCAGTACTTC
CSARGTVYEQYF
>-|TRBD2|TRBJ2-5|TRBV20-1
TGCAGTGCCAGACTAGCGGGGGGACAAGAGGCCCAGTACTTC
CSARLAGGQEAQYF
>few|-|TRBJ1-1|TRBV18
TGTGCCAGCTCACCCGGACTGGGGAGTGGAGCTTTCTTT
CASSPGLGSGAFF